This TCR beta chain emerged from a study of T cell changes during pregnancy in multiple sclerosis. Sequencing used immunoSEQ multiplex PCR; TCRdb keeps in-frame clones, though not all of them. The sample yields just over 65,000 clones, 91% seen once. V dropped 0 bases and J dropped 7; count of bases not matched to a gene: 10. Germline values: CDR1 LGHNT, CDR2 FRNRAP. This CDR3 has 19 amino acids. This chain links TRBV12-5 with TRBJ2-1; TRBD2 matches at 15 bases. Specimen: peripheral blood, collected in the second trimester of pregnancy. The sequence derives from a female donor with multiple sclerosis, enrolled in a pregnancy study. The CDR3 spells CASGLVGDRTSGGVNEQFF. In DNA form, the CDR3 reads TGTGCTAGTGGTTTGGTCGGAGATCGGACTAGCGGGGGGGTGAATGAGCAGTTCTTC. The full variable domain, completed using reference TRBV12-5 and TRBJ2-1, is DARVTQTPRHKVTEMGQEVTMRCQPILGHNTVFWYRQTMMQGLELLAYFRNRAPLDDSGMPKDRFSAEMPDATLATLKIQPSEPRDSAVYFCASGLVGDRTSGGVNEQFFGPGTRLTVL.